This TCR beta chain was captured by sequencing in a study of CD8 T cells in Susac syndrome. An input of about 0.45 to 1 ug of RNA was subjected to reverse transcription using random hexamers. An immunoSEQ multiplex PCR generated amplified TCR beta CDR3 products spanning 54 Vbeta and 13 Jbeta. Each CDR3 protein is one row after TCRdb ran MiXCR on the immunoSEQ multiplex PCR reads. The sample includes under 200,000 distinct CDR3 sequences, 90% to 95% of them seen just once. The CDR3 totals 13 residues. With 3 bases clipped from V and 8 bases from J, the junction kept 3 bases outside the gene matches. Germline V gene lookup returns CDR1 LGHDT and CDR2 YNNKEL (reference sequence). The sequenced target, TCR beta, came from blood CD8+ and CD4+ T cells. Age- and sex-matched healthy donors served as the control group. Negative isolation was used for CD8+ and CD4+ T cells, and FACS enrichment was applied to TEMRA cells.

The sequencing sample was made of CD4+ T cells from PBMCs. The source is a human donor in good health. The V call is TRBV3-1, the J call TRBJ1-5; 8 bases are a match to TRBD1. DNA of the CDR3: TGTGCCAGCAGCCACCTGACAGGGGAGCCCCAGCATTTT. As protein: CASSHLTGEPQHF.